This T cell receptor beta chain was found in a study of blood T cell repertoires in COVID-19. Authors' analysis steps: Amplified reference gene primers provided the basis for estimating nucleated cell counts. Produced via immunoSEQ multiplex PCR; TCRdb's table is partial and in-frame only. V, J and clone size derive from that table, while D and trimming were established from the DNA sequence. The sample yields a few hundred thousand clones, 75% to 90% seen once. Cohort assignment relied on participant-reported clinical history. Cohort 3 recovery required two negative PCRs, clearance, or symptom resolution. The trim removed 4 bases at V and 5 bases at J, leaving 8 bases unmatched. The CDR3 is 15 residues long. Germline V CDR1 and CDR2: SGHRS, YFSETQ.

The chain links TRBV5-1 to TRBJ2-7; 11 bases are shared with TRBD1. This clonotype originated in a man in his thirties or forties who had recovered from COVID-19. Material: PBMCs or T cells enriched from blood (not recorded which). The CDR3 region has the DNA TGCGCCAGCAGCCCCGGACAGGGGGCATACAACGAGCAGTACTTC. It yields the protein CASSPGQGAYNEQYF.